These 9 T cell receptor beta chains share one sample of origin, sequenced in a study of early stage breast cancer tumors. TCRdb keeps only in-frame clones here, not all; method: immunoSEQ multiplex PCR. Found here are about 38,000 clones, 74% of them singletons; the top ten hold roughly 7%. Sequencing was carried out using blood. The source of these receptors is a person between 55 and 70 years old with breast cancer.

The V call is TRBV6-5, the J call TRBJ2-6; D is unresolved. CDR3 size: 15 residues. Germline loops: CDR1 MNHEY, CDR2 SVGAGI. The V end lost 2 bases, the J end lost 1 base, and 6 bases lay between the germline ends. This chain's CDR3 is CASSYDGSGANVLTF. The CDR3 DNA follows: TGTGCCAGCAGTTACGACGGGTCTGGGGCCAACGTCCTGACTTTC.

CDR3 bases: TGTGCTAGTGGATCCAACAGAATCTCGAACACCGGGGAGCTGTTTTTT. Residues: CASGSNRISNTGELFF. V usage is TRBV12-5 and J usage is TRBJ2-2; no clear D gene. The CDR3 covers 16 residues. From germline, CDR1 is LGHNT and CDR2 FRNRAP. Between the trimmed V and J ends, which lost 6 bases and 0 bases, there was a span of 14 bases.

The chain employs TRBV5-6 and TRBJ1-2; 8 nucleotides agree with TRBD1. Unmatched junction bases numbered 8, after V lost 3 bases and J lost 7 bases. The CDR3 contains 14 residues. CDR1 is SGHDT, CDR2 YYEEEE, per germline. For the CDR3, the DNA is TGTGCCAGCAGCTCGACGGACAGGGTCGGTGGCTACACCTTC. Its translation is CASSSTDRVGGYTF.

The chain is built from TRBV5-8 and TRBJ2-3, with unresolved D. CDR3 length: 16 residues. The V end was cut by 0 bases, the J end by 0 bases, with 11 bases between. Looked up from germline, CDR1 is SGHTS and CDR2 is YDEGEE. CDR3 DNA: TGTGCCAGCAGCTTGGCACTCGTTTCTAGCACAGATACGCAGTATTTT. Translating gives CASSLALVSSTDTQYF.

The chain uses TRBV19 and TRBJ2-7; 9 nucleotides match TRBD1. Trimming took 3 bases from V and 5 from J; bases not matched to a gene: 8. Germline-derived CDR1 and CDR2 are LNHDA and SQIVND (reference sequence). The length of the CDR3 is 15 residues. In DNA, the CDR3 is TGTGCCAGTAGTATCGGGACAGGGAGAAACCACGAGCAGTACTTC. Amino acid sequence: CASSIGTGRNHEQYF.

The V gene is TRBV5-6, the J gene TRBJ2-1; D is ambiguous. The CDR3 is made up of 15 amino acids. The V gene's germline CDR1 is SGHDT and CDR2 YYEEEE. V was shortened by 5 bases and J by 11 bases, with 23 bases between the two germline ends. CDR3 coding DNA: TGTGCCAGCAGTTTCGACTTAAGATCCGACGGGCAGCAGTTCTTC. This translates into CASSFDLRSDGQQFF. The variable domain in full, completed from reference TRBV5-6 and TRBJ2-1, reads DAGVTQSPTHLIKTRGQQVTLRCSPKSGHDTVSWYQQALGQGPQFIFQYYEEEERQRGNFPDRFSGHQFPNYSSELNVNALLLGDSALYLCASSFDLRSDGQQFFGPGTRLTVL.

The chain uses TRBV29-1 and TRBJ2-5, with 8 bases matching TRBD1. The CDR3 has 15 amino acids. The ends lost 4 bases at V and 5 bases at J; junction bases unmatched: 12. The germline gives CDR1 SQVTM, CDR2 ANQGSEA. The CDR3 here is CSVGGDRSFQETQYF. The CDR3, as DNA: TGCAGCGTTGGGGGGGACAGGTCCTTCCAGGAGACCCAGTACTTC.

The V gene is TRBV4-2, the J gene TRBJ2-2; 11 nucleotides agree with TRBD2. This CDR3 is 19 amino acids long. V shed 0 bases and J 0 bases; nucleotides not matched to a gene: 6. CDR1 is LGHNA, CDR2 YNFKEQ, per germline. CDR3 region: CASSQDQLAGATNTGELFF. CDR3 nucleotide sequence: TGTGCCAGCAGCCAAGATCAACTAGCGGGGGCAACGAACACCGGGGAGCTGTTTTTT.

This clone was counted between two and nine times. V usage is TRBV16 and J usage is TRBJ1-4; D remains ambiguous. V shed 3 bases and J shed 6 bases, with 14 bases lying between them. Germline lookup yields CDR1 KGHSY and CDR2 FQNENV. CDR3 length: 15 amino acids. The CDR3, as DNA: TGTGCCAGCAGCCAGGGTGGGAGCCGAGATGAAAAACTGTTTTTT. This translates into CASSQGGSRDEKLFF.